Presented here are 27 T cell receptor beta chains from one specimen sequenced in a study of post-analysis software for immune sequencing data. cDNA libraries for TCR beta contained unique molecular identifiers. In TCRdb, the PCR reads were re-called with MiXCR into one record per CDR3 protein. In the table there are about 770,000 distinct CDR3 sequences, 46% of which are singletons. Study results and caveats: Patients used a handful of TRBV segments, including TRBV5-6, TRBV5-1 and TRBV20-1, more often than controls.

Their antigens are not known. The sequencing input was blood. These receptors all stem from a girl aged 10 to 17 with multiple sclerosis.

This clonotype was found a few times. The chain uses TRBV7-2 and TRBJ2-1, with D unresolved. CDR1 and CDR2 from the germline V gene are SGHTA and FQGNSA. The CDR3 extends over 13 amino acids. Trimming shortened V by 1 base and J by 14 bases, and 15 bases separated the two germline ends. The DNA of the CDR3 is TGTGCCAGCAGCTTAGGCCCTTCCCAGGCGGAGTTCTTC. This codes for CASSLGPSQAEFF.

In its sample, this clonotype was seen a few times. The chain has TRBV6-1 and TRBJ2-4, with D possibly TRBD1 on 5 matching bases. Germline loops: CDR1 MNHNS, CDR2 SASEGT. The V end lost 5 bases, the J end lost 0 bases, and 20 bases lay between the germline ends. The CDR3 covers 18 residues. The CDR3 nucleotides are TGTGCCAGCAGTCCCCAGGGCACTCGTTTGCTAGCCAAAAACATTCAGTACTTC. Residues: CASSPQGTRLLAKNIQYF.

The V and J genes are TRBV28 and TRBJ2-5, with D maybe TRBD2 (5 bases). The J call is uncertain, as TRBJ2-7 better fits the DNA end. CDR1 is MDHEN and CDR2 is SYDVKM in the germline V gene. CDR3 length: 14 amino acids. The CDR3 DNA reads as TGTGCCAGCAGTCCTTGGACTGAATCAAACGAGCAGTACTTC. Amino acids: CASSPWTESNEQYF.

The chain combines TRBV20-1 with TRBJ2-3, with TRBD1 matching 9 bases. V shed 5 bases, J shed 5 bases, and the junction held 8 bases outside the gene matches. Germline-derived CDR1 and CDR2 are DFQATT and SNEGSKA (reference sequence). The CDR3 loop spans 14 amino acids. The CDR3 nucleotides read TGCAGTGCTGGGGGACAGGGAATTGGAGATACGCAGTATTTT. Translation: CSAGGQGIGDTQYF.

This clonotype was detected only a few times. The chain combines TRBV3-1 with TRBJ2-7; TRBD2 aligns across 7 bases. CDR3 length equals 14 residues. CDR1 and CDR2 (germline): LGHDT, YNNKEL (reference sequence). V lost 1 base to trimming and J lost 6 bases; unmatched junction nucleotides: 6. The CDR3 sequence is CASSQVAGAFEQYF. The CDR3 region has the DNA TGTGCCAGCAGCCAAGTCGCGGGAGCCTTCGAGCAGTACTTC.

The chain uses TRBV27 and TRBJ2-5, with TRBD2 as a possible D gene (6 bases). Trimming cost V 4 bases and J 5 bases, with 17 bases left between them. This CDR3 contains 15 residues. Germline V gene lookup returns CDR1 MNHEY and CDR2 SMNVEV (reference sequence). The CDR3 region is CASSSRTISWETQYF. The DNA for the CDR3 is TGTGCCAGCAGTTCCAGGACTATCTCTTGGGAGACCCAGTACTTC.

This clonotype was counted many times. This chain links TRBV7-2 with TRBJ2-5; D perhaps matches TRBD2 (6 bases). Germline loops: CDR1 SGHTA, CDR2 FQGNSA. Trimming took off 0 bases at V and 5 bases at J, with 10 bases between the two ends. This CDR3 has 14 amino acids. As DNA, the CDR3 is TGTGCCAGCAGCTTAGCGGGAGGTTATGAGACCCAGTACTTC. Its protein product is CASSLAGGYETQYF.

The V call is TRBV7-2, the J call TRBJ2-7, with D maybe TRBD1 (5 bases). This CDR3 comprises 12 residues. CDR1 is SGHTA and CDR2 is FQGNSA in the germline V gene. Trimming cost V 7 bases and J 3 bases, with 10 bases left between them. CDR3 nucleotides: TGTGCCAGCACCAACCAGGGCTACGAGCAGTACTTC. It specifies CASTNQGYEQYF.

V gene TRBV29-1 combines with J gene TRBJ2-1, with 14 bases aligning to TRBD2. In germline, CDR1 is SQVTM, CDR2 ANQGSEA. V shed 6 bases and J 5 bases; nucleotides not matched to a gene: 18. This CDR3 region has 19 residues. The CDR3 region is CSVDDPGLAGVWGDNEQFF. CDR3 in DNA: TGCAGCGTGGACGACCCGGGACTAGCGGGAGTCTGGGGGGACAATGAGCAGTTCTTC.

The gene calls are TRBV4-3 and TRBJ2-1; TRBD2 is a possible D gene (6 bases). This CDR3 comprises 16 residues. CDR1 and CDR2 (germline): LGHNA, YSLEER. Between the trimmed V and J ends, which lost 0 bases and 13 bases, there was a span of 22 bases. In DNA form, the CDR3 reads TGCGCCAGCAGCCAAGATATCGGACTGGGCGGGGAGACCCAGTTCTTC. Translation gives CASSQDIGLGGETQFF.

The rearrangement uses TRBV15 and TRBJ2-3, with D perhaps given as TRBD1 or TRBD2 (5 bases each). This CDR3 is built from 17 residues. V lost 3 bases, J lost 3 bases, and 19 bases lay in between. Germline CDR1 and CDR2: LNHNV and YYDKDF (reference sequence). CDR3 sequence (DNA): TGTGCCACCAGCAGGCTCCTTGAGGGGTTGGGGACAGATACGCAGTATTTT. Encoded protein: CATSRLLEGLGTDTQYF.

V and J are TRBV5-1 and TRBJ2-5, with TRBD1 matching 8 bases. This CDR3 spans 15 amino acids. Losses at the gene ends were 3 bases for V and 7 bases for J; bases not matched to a gene: 11. Germline lookup yields CDR1 SGHRS and CDR2 YFSETQ. The DNA for the CDR3 is TGCGCCAGCAGCTCCTTGGGACAGGTTGGGGGGACCCAGTACTTC. Translated, it gives CASSSLGQVGGTQYF.

CDR3 protein: CASSLFGLTSSSGANVLTF. In nucleotides, the CDR3 is TGTGCCAGCAGCTTATTCGGCCTCACAAGCAGCTCTGGGGCCAACGTCCTGACTTTC. The chain carries TRBV7-2 and TRBJ2-6; D call uncertain. The CDR3 totals 19 residues. V shed 2 bases and J shed 0 bases, with 17 bases lying between them. Germline lookup yields CDR1 SGHTA and CDR2 FQGNSA. Full variable domain (rest looked up from reference TRBV7-2 and TRBJ2-6): GAGVSQSPSNKVTEKGKDVELRCDPISGHTALYWYRQSLGQGLEFLIYFQGNSAPDKSGLPSDRFSAERTGGSVSTLTIQRTQQEDSAVYLCASSLFGLTSSSGANVLTFGAGSRLTVL.

The chain uses TRBV10-3 and TRBJ1-2, with 7 bases identical to TRBD1. The CDR3 consists of 15 residues. V shed 3 bases, J shed 6 bases, and the junction held 10 bases outside the gene matches. Germline V gives CDR1 ENHRY, CDR2 SYGVKD. The CDR3 loop is CAISDPGQRNHGYTF. The CDR3 coding sequence is TGTGCCATCAGTGACCCGGGACAGCGGAACCATGGCTACACCTTC.

This clonotype is a singleton in its sample. This rearrangement joins TRBV11-3 to TRBJ2-5, with TRBD2 matching 7 bases. J lost 3 bases, V lost 5 bases, and 15 bases had no gene match. The CDR3 is made up of 17 amino acids. The V gene's germline CDR1 is SGHNT and CDR2 YENEEA. DNA for the CDR3: TGTGCCAGCAGCCGTGATGAGTCGACTAGCCGTAAAGAGACCCAGTACTTC. Encoded protein: CASSRDESTSRKETQYF.

In this sample, this clonotype turned up a few times. The chain carries TRBV20-1 and TRBJ2-2; D gene uncertain. CDR3 length: 12 amino acids. Germline values: CDR1 DFQATT, CDR2 SNEGSKA (reference sequence). V lost 4 bases to trimming and J lost 1 base, with 4 bases between them. The CDR3 sequence is CSAMGNTGELFF. The CDR3 nucleotides read TGCAGTGCTATGGGGAACACCGGGGAGCTGTTTTTT.

A single count supports this clonotype. This chain connects TRBV29-1 to TRBJ2-7; D is perhaps TRBD1 or TRBD2 (5 bases each). Germline loops: CDR1 SQVTM, CDR2 ANQGSEA. Deletions cut 7 bases from V and 0 bases from J, with 13 bases between. The CDR3 is 13 residues long. For the CDR3, the DNA is TGCAGCGCTGCCCGGGACCACTCCTACGAGCAGTACTTC. This translates into CSAARDHSYEQYF.

This clonotype was detected a few times. The chain joins TRBV20-1 to TRBJ2-7, with a possible D match to TRBD2 (6 bases). Germline loops: CDR1 DFQATT, CDR2 SNEGSKA (reference sequence). V lost 2 bases and J 0 bases, leaving 8 bases between the germline ends. The CDR3 loop spans 13 amino acids. DNA for the CDR3: TGCAGTGCTAGAACTAGCAGCTCCTACGAGCAGTACTTC. Translating it yields CSARTSSSYEQYF.

The chain is built from TRBV10-2 and TRBJ2-2; TRBD1 matches 9 bases. The ends lost 3 bases at V and 7 bases at J; junction bases unmatched: 6. The CDR3 is 15 amino acids. Germline lookup yields CDR1 WSHSY and CDR2 SAAADI. The chain's CDR3 is CASSETGTGIGELFF. DNA of the CDR3: TGCGCCAGCAGTGAAACCGGGACAGGGATCGGGGAGCTGTTTTTT.

The J gene is TRBJ2-7, the V gene TRBV6-5, with D tentatively TRBD2 (6 bases). V was clipped by 2 bases and J by 3 bases, with 14 bases between them. CDR3 length: 15 residues. Germline lookup yields CDR1 MNHEY and CDR2 SVGAGI. CDR3 protein: CASSYEGGIGYEQYF. The CDR3 DNA follows: TGTGCCAGCAGTTACGAGGGCGGGATAGGCTACGAGCAGTACTTC.

V is TRBV29-1 and J is TRBJ2-3, with 8 bases aligning to TRBD2. This CDR3 spans 17 amino acids. Per the germline V gene, CDR1 is SQVTM and CDR2 is ANQGSEA. With V trimmed by 5 bases and J by 0 bases, 13 bases remained unmatched. The CDR3 loop is CSVCPLAGTASTDTQYF. The DNA of the CDR3 is TGCAGCGTTTGTCCGCTAGCGGGTACGGCTAGCACAGATACGCAGTATTTT.

The chain joins TRBV7-2 to TRBJ1-2, with a tentative D call TRBD1 (6 bases). The germline CDR1 and CDR2 sequences are SGHTA and FQGNSA. Trimming removed 2 bases from V and 7 bases from J, with 17 bases in between. This CDR3 spans 15 amino acids. The CDR3 loop is CASSLSVRGPTGYTF. The CDR3 DNA sequence: TGTGCCAGCAGCTTATCCGTCAGGGGACCGACTGGCTACACCTTC.

The chain carries TRBV29-1 and TRBJ2-2, with 9 bases fitting TRBD1. V lost 2 bases, J lost 7 bases, and 5 bases stayed unmatched. The CDR3 consists of 14 residues. Per the germline V gene, CDR1 is SQVTM and CDR2 is ANQGSEA. CDR3 amino acids: CSVERGQGNGELFF. CDR3 coding DNA: TGCAGCGTTGAAAGGGGACAGGGTAACGGGGAGCTGTTTTTT.

This chain links TRBV6-2 or TRBV6-3 with TRBJ2-7; 7 bases are shared with TRBD2. V lost 5 bases to trimming and J lost 3 bases; unmatched junction nucleotides: 7. The CDR3 has 14 residues. Germline V gives CDR1 MNHEY, CDR2 SVGEGT. CDR3 protein: CASSGLGVVYEQYF. In DNA, the CDR3 is TGTGCCAGCAGTGGACTAGGAGTAGTCTACGAGCAGTACTTC.

This chain joins TRBV5-1 and TRBJ1-1, with TRBD1 matching over 8 bases. J was trimmed by 8 bases and V by 4 bases; bases with no gene match: 4. Germline V gives CDR1 SGHRS, CDR2 YFSETQ. The CDR3 loop spans 12 amino acids. The chain's CDR3 is CASSLDRGEAFF. The CDR3 coding sequence is TGCGCCAGCAGCCTAGACAGGGGCGAAGCTTTCTTT.

This chain joins TRBV20-1 and TRBJ2-1; 7 nucleotides line up with TRBD1. This CDR3 region has 15 residues. The germline V gene encodes CDR1 DFQATT and CDR2 SNEGSKA (reference sequence). V gave up 2 bases and J gave up 4 bases; unmatched junction bases: 8. CDR3 protein: CSARNTGTDYNEQFF. The CDR3 nucleotides are TGCAGTGCTAGAAACACCGGGACAGATTACAATGAGCAGTTCTTC.

The chain joins TRBV6-1 to TRBJ1-6; tentatively, D is TRBD1 (5 bases). Trimming removed 6 bases from V and 8 bases from J, with 17 bases in between. The germline V gene encodes CDR1 MNHNS and CDR2 SASEGT. The CDR3 is 15 residues long. Written as DNA, the CDR3 is TGTGCCAGCAGGTCAGGGTCTCAGGTGTATTCACCCCTCCACTTT. This encodes CASRSGSQVYSPLHF.